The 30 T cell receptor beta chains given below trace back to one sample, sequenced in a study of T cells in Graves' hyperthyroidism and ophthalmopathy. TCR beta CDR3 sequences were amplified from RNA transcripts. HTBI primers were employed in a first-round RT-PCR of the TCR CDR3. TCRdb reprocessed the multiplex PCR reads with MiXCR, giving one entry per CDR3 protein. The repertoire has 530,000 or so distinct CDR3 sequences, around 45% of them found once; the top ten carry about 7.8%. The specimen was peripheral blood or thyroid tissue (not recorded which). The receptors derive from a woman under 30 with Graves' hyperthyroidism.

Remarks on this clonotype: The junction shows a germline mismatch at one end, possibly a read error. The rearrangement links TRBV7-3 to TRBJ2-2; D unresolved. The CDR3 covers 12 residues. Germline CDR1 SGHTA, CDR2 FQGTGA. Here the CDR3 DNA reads TGTGCCAGCAGCTTAGTTAACGATGAGCAGTTTTTT. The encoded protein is CASSLVNDEQFF.

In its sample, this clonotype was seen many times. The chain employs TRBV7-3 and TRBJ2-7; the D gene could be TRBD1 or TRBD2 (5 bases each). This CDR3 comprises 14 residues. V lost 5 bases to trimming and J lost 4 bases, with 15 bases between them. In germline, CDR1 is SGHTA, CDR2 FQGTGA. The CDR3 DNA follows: TGTGCCAGCAGCCCGTCCCGGGACCATTACGAGCAGTACTTC. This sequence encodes CASSPSRDHYEQYF.

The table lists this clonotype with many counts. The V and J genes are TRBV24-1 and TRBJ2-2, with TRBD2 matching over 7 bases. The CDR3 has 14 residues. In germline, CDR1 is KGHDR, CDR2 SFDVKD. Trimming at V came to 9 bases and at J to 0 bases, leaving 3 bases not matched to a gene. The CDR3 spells CATRGSANTGELFF. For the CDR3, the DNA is TGTGCCACCCGCGGGAGCGCGAACACCGGGGAGCTGTTTTTT.

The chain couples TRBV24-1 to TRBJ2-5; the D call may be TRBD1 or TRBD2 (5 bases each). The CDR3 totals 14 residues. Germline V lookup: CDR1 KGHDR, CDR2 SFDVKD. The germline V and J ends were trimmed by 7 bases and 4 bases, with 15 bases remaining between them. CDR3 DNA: TGTGCCACCAGCGACGGGGCCTACCGAGAGACCCAGTACTTC. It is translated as CATSDGAYRETQYF.

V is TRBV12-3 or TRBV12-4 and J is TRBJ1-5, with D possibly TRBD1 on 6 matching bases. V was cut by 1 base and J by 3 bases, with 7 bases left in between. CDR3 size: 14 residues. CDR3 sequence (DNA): TGTGCCAGCAGTTTAGGGGGACACAATCAGCCCCAGCATTTT. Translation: CASSLGGHNQPQHF.

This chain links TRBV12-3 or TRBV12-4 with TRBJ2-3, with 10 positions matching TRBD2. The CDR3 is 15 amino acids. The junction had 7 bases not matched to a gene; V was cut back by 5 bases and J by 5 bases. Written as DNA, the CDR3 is TGTGCCAGCAGTGATCTAGCGGGAGCGGGAGATACGCAGTATTTT. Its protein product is CASSDLAGAGDTQYF.

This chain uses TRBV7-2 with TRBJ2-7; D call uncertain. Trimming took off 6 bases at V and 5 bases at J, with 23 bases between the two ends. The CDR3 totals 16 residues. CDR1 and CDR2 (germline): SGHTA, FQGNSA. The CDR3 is CASRRSSGLTPHEQYF. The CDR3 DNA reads TGTGCCAGCAGACGTAGTAGTGGCCTAACCCCCCACGAGCAGTACTTC.

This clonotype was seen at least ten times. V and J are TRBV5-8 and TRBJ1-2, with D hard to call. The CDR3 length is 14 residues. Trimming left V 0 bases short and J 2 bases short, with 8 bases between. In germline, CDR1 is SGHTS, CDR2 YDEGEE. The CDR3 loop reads CASSLGAGNYGYTF. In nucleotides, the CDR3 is TGTGCCAGCAGCTTGGGGGCCGGAAACTATGGCTACACCTTC.

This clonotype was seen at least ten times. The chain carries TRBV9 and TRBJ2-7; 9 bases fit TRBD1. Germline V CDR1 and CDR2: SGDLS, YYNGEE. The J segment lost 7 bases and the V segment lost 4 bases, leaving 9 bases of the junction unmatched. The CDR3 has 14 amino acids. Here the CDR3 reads CASSPAYRGREQYF. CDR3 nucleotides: TGTGCCAGCAGCCCCGCCTACAGGGGGCGAGAGCAGTACTTC. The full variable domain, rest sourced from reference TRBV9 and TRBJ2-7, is DSGVTQTPKHLITATGQRVTLRCSPRSGDLSVYWYQQSLDQGLQFLIQYYNGEERAKGNILERFSAQQFPDLHSELNLSSLELGDSALYFCASSPAYRGREQYFGPGTRLTVT.

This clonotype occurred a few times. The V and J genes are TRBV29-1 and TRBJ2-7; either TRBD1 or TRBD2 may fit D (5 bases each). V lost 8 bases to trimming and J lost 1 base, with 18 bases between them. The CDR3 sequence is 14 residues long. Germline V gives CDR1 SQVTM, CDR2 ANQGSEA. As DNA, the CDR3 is TGCAGCCGGATGGCCGGGACGGGATCCTACGAGCAGTACTTC. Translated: CSRMAGTGSYEQYF.

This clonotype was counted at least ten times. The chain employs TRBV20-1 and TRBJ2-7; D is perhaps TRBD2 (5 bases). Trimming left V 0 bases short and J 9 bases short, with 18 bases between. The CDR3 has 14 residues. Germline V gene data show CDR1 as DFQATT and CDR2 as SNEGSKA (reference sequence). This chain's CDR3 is CSARDRGGSTPQYF. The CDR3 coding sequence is TGCAGTGCTAGAGATCGAGGAGGCAGTACTCCGCAGTACTTC.

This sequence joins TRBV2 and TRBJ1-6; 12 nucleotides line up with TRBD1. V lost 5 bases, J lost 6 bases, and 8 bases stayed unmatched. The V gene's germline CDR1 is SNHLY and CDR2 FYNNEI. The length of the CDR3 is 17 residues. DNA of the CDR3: TGTGCCAGCAGTTACTATGGGACAGGGGGCCTTAATTCACCCCTCCACTTT. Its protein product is CASSYYGTGGLNSPLHF. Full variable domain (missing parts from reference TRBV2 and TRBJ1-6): EPEVTQTPSHQVTQMGQEVILRCVPISNHLYFYWYRQILGQKVEFLVSFYNNEISEKSEIFDDQFSVERPDGSNFTLKIRSTKLEDSAMYFCASSYYGTGGLNSPLHFGNGTRLTVT.

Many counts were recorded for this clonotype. CDR3 residues: CASSFDVSYEQYF. CDR3 DNA sequence: TGTGCCAGCAGCTTCGACGTATCCTACGAGCAGTACTTC. V usage is TRBV7-6 and J usage is TRBJ2-7; D not certain. The CDR3 spans 13 residues. Trimming took off 3 bases at V and 1 base at J, with 7 bases between the two ends. CDR1 is SGHVS, CDR2 FNYEAQ, per germline.

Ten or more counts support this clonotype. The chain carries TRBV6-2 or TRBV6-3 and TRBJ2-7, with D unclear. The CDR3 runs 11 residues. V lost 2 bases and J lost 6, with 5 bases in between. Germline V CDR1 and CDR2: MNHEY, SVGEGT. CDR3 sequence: CASSYALEQYF. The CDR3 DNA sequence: TGTGCCAGCAGTTACGCCCTCGAGCAGTACTTC.

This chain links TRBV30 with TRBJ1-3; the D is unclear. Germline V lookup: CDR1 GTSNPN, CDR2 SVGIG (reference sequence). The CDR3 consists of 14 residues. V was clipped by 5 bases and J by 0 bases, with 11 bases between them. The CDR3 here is CAWSGTSSGNTIYF. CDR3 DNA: TGTGCCTGGTCAGGTACCTCCTCTGGAAACACCATATATTTT.

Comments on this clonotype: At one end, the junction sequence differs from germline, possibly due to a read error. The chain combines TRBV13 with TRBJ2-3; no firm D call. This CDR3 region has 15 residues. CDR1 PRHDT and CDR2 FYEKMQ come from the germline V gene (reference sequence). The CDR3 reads CASSLEYGLTDTQYF. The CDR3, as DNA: TGTGCCAGCAGTTTAGAATACGGGCTCACAGATACGCAGTATTTT. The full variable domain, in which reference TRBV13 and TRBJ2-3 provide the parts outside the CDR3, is AAGVIQSPRHLIKEKRETATLKCYPIPRHDTVYWYQQGPGQDPQFLISFYEKMQSDKGSIPDRFSAQQFSDYHSELNMSSLELGDSALYFCASSLEYGLTDTQYFGPGTRLTVL.

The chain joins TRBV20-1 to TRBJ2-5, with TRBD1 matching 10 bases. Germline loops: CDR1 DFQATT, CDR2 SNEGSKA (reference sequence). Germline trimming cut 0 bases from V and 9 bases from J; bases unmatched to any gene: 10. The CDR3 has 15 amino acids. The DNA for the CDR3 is TGCAGTGCTAGAGATCCGGGACAGGGGTCTCAGCCCCAGTACTTC. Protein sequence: CSARDPGQGSQPQYF.

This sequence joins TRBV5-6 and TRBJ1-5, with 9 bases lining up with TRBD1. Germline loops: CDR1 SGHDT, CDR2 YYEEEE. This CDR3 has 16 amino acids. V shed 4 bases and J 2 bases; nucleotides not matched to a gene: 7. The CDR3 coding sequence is TGTGCCAGCAGCCCACGGGACAGGGTCGGCAATCAGCCCCAGCATTTT. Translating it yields CASSPRDRVGNQPQHF.

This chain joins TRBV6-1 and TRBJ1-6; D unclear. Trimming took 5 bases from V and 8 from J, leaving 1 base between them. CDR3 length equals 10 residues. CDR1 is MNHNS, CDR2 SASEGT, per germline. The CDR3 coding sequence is TGTGCCAGCAGTTATTCACCCCTCCACTTT. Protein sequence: CASSYSPLHF.

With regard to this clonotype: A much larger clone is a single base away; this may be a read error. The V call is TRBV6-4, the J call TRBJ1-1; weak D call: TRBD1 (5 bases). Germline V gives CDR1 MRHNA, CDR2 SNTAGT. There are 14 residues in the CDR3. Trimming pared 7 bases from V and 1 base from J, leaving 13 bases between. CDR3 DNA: TGTGCCAGCACCACGCACGGGGCGAACACTGAAGCTTTCTTT. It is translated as CASTTHGANTEAFF.

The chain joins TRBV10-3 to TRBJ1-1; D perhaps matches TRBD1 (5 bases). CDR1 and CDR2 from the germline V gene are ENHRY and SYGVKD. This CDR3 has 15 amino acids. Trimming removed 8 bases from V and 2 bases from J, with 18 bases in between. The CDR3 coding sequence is TGTGCCATCGCCGCGGGACGGGCCGTCAACACTGAAGCTTTCTTT. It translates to CAIAAGRAVNTEAFF.

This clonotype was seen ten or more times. DNA of the CDR3: TGCAGCGGCGGGCACCAGAGTCACGAGCAGTACTTC. This encodes CSGGHQSHEQYF. The rearrangement joins TRBV29-1 to TRBJ2-7; D might be TRBD2 (5 bases). V shed 7 bases and J shed 5 bases, with 15 bases lying between them. Germline V gene sequence: CDR1 SQVTM, CDR2 ANQGSEA. This CDR3 has 12 residues.

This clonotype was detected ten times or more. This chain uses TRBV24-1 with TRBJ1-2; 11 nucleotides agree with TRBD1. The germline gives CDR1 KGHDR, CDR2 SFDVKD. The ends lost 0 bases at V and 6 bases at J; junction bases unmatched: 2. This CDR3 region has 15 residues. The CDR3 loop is CATSDLPGQGDGYTF. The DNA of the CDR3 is TGTGCCACCAGTGATTTGCCGGGACAGGGGGATGGCTACACCTTC.

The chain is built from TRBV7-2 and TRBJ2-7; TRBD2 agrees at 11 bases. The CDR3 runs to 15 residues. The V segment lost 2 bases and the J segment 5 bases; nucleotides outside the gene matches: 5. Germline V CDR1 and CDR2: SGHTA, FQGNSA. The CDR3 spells CASSLSSGRADEQYF. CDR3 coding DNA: TGTGCCAGCAGCTTAAGTAGCGGGAGGGCCGACGAGCAGTACTTC. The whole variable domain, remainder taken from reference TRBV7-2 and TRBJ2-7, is GAGVSQSPSNKVTEKGKDVELRCDPISGHTALYWYRQSLGQGLEFLIYFQGNSAPDKSGLPSDRFSAERTGGSVSTLTIQRTQQEDSAVYLCASSLSSGRADEQYFGPGTRLTVT.

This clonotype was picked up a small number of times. The CDR3 is CASSYFGGQPSSGNTIYF. The CDR3 bases are TGTGCCAGCAGTTACTTCGGGGGGCAGCCTTCCTCTGGAAACACCATATATTTT. The V and J genes are TRBV6-6 and TRBJ1-3; weak D call: TRBD1 (6 bases). V was shortened by 1 base and J by 0 bases, with 16 bases between the two germline ends. The germline V gene has CDR1 MNHNY and CDR2 SVGAGI (reference sequence). The CDR3 spans 18 residues.

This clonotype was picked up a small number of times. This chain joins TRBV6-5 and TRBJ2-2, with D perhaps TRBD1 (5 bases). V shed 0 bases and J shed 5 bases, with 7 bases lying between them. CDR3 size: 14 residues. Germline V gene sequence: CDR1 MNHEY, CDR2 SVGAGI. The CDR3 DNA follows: TGTGCCAGCAGTTACTCGGCAGGGACCGGGGAGCTGTTTTTT. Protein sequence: CASSYSAGTGELFF.

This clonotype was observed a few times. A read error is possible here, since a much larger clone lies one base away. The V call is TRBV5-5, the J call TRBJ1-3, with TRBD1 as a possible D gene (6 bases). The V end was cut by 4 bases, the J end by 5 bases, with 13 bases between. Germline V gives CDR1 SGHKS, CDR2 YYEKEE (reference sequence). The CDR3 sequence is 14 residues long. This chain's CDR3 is CASSVQGGRNTIYF. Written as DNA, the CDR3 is TGTGCCAGCAGCGTACAGGGTGGAAGAAACACCATATATTTT. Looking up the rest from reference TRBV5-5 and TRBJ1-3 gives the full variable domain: DAGVTQSPTHLIKTRGQQVTLRCSPISGHKSVSWYQQVLGQGPQFIFQYYEKEERGRGNFPDRFSARQFPNYSSELNVNALLLGDSALYLCASSVQGGRNTIYFGEGSWLTVV.

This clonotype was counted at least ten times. The DNA of the CDR3 is TGTGCCAGCAGTTCCCACTCCGGGGTAGCCACTGAAGCTTTCTTT. Protein product: CASSSHSGVATEAFF. J is TRBJ1-1 and V is TRBV6-5, with D unclear. Trimming pared 4 bases from V and 4 bases from J, leaving 16 bases between. This CDR3 is built from 15 residues. Germline V lookup: CDR1 MNHEY, CDR2 SVGAGI.

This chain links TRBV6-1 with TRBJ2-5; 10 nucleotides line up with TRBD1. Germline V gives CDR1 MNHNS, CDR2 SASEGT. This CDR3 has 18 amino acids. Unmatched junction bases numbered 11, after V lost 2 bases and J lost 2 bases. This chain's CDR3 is CASSEWPGQGTSQETQYF. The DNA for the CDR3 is TGTGCCAGCAGTGAATGGCCGGGACAGGGGACTTCTCAAGAGACCCAGTACTTC.

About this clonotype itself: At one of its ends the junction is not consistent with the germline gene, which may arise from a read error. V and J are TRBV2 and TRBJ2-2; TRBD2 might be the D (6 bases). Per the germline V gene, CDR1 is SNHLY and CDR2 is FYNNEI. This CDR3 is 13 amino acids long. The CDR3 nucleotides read TGTGCCAGCAGTGAAGCGGGGCTCGGGGGGCTGTTTTTT. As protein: CASSEAGLGGLFF.